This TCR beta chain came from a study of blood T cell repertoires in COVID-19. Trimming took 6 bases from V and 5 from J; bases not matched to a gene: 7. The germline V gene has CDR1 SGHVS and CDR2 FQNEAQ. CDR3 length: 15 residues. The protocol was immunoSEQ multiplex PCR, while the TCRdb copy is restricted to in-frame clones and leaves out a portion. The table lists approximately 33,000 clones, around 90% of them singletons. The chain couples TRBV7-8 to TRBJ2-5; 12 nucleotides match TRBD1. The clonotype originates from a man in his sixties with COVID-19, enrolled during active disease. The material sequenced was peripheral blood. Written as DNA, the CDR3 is TGTGCCAGCAGTCCGGGACAGGGGGCGCGGGAGACCCAGTACTTC. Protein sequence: CASSPGQGARETQYF.